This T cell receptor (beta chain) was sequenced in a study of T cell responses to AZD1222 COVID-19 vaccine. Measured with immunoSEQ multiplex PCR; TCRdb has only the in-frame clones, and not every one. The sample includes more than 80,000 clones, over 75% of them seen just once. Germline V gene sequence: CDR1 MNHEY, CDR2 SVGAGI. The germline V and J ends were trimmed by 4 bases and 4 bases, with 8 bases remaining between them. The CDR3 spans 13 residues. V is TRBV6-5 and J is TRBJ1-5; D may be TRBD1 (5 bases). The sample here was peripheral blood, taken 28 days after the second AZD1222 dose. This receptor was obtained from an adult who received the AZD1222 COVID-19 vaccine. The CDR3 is CASSWGMNQPQHF. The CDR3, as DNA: TGTGCCAGCAGTTGGGGCATGAATCAGCCCCAGCATTTT.